This T cell receptor beta chain was identified during a study of blood T cell repertoires in COVID-19. Background on the study: Sites across the United States, Italy and Spain contributed samples from acute and convalescent COVID-19. T cells, B-cell-depleted T cells, or PBMCs supplied cDNA or gDNA.

Profiled with immunoSEQ multiplex PCR; TCRdb holds only in-frame clones, not every one. The repertoire consists of roughly 150,000 clones, with approximately 86% occurring once and the leading ten covering about 10%. The CDR3 has 12 residues. The germline V gene has CDR1 ENHRY and CDR2 SYGVKD. Trimming took 6 bases from V and 7 from J, leaving 12 bases between them. Specimen: peripheral blood. This TCR derives from a woman aged 80 or older with active or convalescent COVID-19. This chain connects TRBV10-3 to TRBJ1-1; D is perhaps TRBD1 (5 bases). The CDR3 bases are TGTGCCATCAGCCCGACAGCAAGTGAAGCTTTCTTT. It specifies CAISPTASEAFF.